This T cell receptor beta chain was captured in a study of blood T cell repertoires in COVID-19. From germline, CDR1 is SGHDN and CDR2 FVKESK. The ends lost 6 bases at V and 3 bases at J; junction bases unmatched: 10. This CDR3 contains 15 residues. As processed by the authors: Amplification with reference gene primers provided the estimates of nucleated cell counts. Repertoires were generated with immunoSEQ multiplex PCR, while TCRdb's copy carries only in-frame clones and drops some. The D gene and trimming were derived from the DNA, and the V and J assignments and clone size from that table. The sample shows 280,000 or so clones, roughly 85% of them seen only once. Participants, about 18 to 95 years old, spanned more than 20 US areas. Participants were placed into cohorts based on the clinical history they reported. Each recovered donor of Cohort 3 presented with two negative PCRs, clearance, or symptom resolution.

Sequencing used PBMCs or T cells enriched from blood (not recorded which). The rearrangement uses TRBV14 and TRBJ2-7; TRBD1 aligns across 8 bases. This TCR was sampled from a man between 25 and 39 years old who had recovered from COVID-19. CDR3 residues: CASRPWTGTLYEQYF. DNA for the CDR3: TGTGCCAGCAGACCCTGGACAGGGACACTCTACGAGCAGTACTTC. Combining the CDR3 with reference TRBV14 and TRBJ2-7 gives the whole variable domain EAGVTQFPSHSVIEKGQTVTLRCDPISGHDNLYWYRRVMGKEIKFLLHFVKESKQDESGMPNNRFLAERTGGTYSTLKVQPAELEDSGVYFCASRPWTGTLYEQYFGPGTRLTVT.